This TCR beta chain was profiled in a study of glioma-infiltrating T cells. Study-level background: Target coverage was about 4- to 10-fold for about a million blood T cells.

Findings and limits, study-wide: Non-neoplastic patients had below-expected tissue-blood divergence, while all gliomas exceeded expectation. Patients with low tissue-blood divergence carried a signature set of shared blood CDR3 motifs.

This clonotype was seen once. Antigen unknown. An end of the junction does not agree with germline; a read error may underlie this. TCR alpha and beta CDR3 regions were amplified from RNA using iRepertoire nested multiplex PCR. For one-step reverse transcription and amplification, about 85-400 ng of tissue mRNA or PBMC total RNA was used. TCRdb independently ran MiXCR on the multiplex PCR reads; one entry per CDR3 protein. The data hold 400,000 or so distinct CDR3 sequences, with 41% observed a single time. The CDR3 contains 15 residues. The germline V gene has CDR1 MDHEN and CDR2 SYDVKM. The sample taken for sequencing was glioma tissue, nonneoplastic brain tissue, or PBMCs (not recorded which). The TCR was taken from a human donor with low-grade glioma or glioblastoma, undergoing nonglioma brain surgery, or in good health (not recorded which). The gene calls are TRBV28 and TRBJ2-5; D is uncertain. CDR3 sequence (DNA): TGTGCCAGCAGTGAAAGAAAGGGCGGACGAGAGACACAGTACTTC. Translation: CASSERKGGRETQYF.